The entry below gives a single TCR beta chain sequence along with its context. This sample stems from a study of blood T cell repertoires in COVID-19. On the study more broadly: Samples of COVID-19 (acute and convalescent) were obtained from the United States, Italy and Spain. PBMCs, B-cell-depleted T cells, or T cells provided the cDNA or gDNA that made up the material.

V was clipped by 0 bases and J by 8 bases, with 14 bases between them. The CDR3 has 14 residues. Germline V lookup: CDR1 SGHRS, CDR2 YFSETQ. Original data processing: Using reference gene primer amplification, nucleated cell counts were estimated. Libraries were prepared by immunoSEQ multiplex PCR; TCRdb keeps only in-frame clonotypes and omits some of them. That table gives V, J and clone size, and the DNA gave D and trimming. Of some 200,000 clones in the sample, roughly 88% were seen once. The gene calls are TRBV5-1 and TRBJ1-2; D is perhaps TRBD1 (5 bases). The sequencing input was peripheral blood. The clonotype comes from a man younger than 35 with active or convalescent COVID-19. The CDR3 sequence: CASSLVGPGVGYTF. For the CDR3, the DNA is TGCGCCAGCAGCTTGGTGGGGCCGGGAGTCGGCTACACCTTC.